This TCR beta chain was retrieved from a study of OX40 agonist ivuxolimab in advanced cancers. The repertoire was sequenced with immunoSEQ multiplex PCR; TCRdb's copy has only in-frame clones and lacks some. The repertoire holds 90,000 or so clones, with approximately 90% as singletons. The CDR3 contains 16 residues. Germline lookup yields CDR1 LNHDA and CDR2 SQIVND (reference sequence). With 6 bases clipped from V and 0 bases from J, the junction kept 8 bases outside the gene matches. The study's findings and limits: Patients with a partial response at 0.1-3.0 mg/kg had among the lowest clonal expansion.

Details on this clone: Antigen specificity is unknown.

V usage is TRBV19 and J usage is TRBJ2-3; 8 nucleotides match TRBD1. This clonotype was sampled from an adult with an advanced solid tumor such as melanoma, head and neck, liver or kidney cancer. The sequences come from CD4+ or CD8+ T cells sorted from blood, collected in a trial of the OX40 agonist ivuxolimab. In DNA, the CDR3 is TGTGCCAGTAGGGACCCGGGACAGGCGAGCACAGATACGCAGTATTTT. Its protein is CASRDPGQASTDTQYF.